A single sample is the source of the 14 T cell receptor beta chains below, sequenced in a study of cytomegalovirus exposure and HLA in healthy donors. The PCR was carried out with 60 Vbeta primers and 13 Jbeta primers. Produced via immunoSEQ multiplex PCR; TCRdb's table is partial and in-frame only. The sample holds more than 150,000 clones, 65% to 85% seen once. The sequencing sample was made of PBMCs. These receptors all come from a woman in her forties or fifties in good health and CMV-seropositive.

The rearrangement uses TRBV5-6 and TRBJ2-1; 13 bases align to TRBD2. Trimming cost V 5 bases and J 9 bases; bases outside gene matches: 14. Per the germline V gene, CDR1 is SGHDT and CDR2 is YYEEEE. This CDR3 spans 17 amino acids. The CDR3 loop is CASRFEDGTSGKGEQFF. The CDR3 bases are TGTGCCAGCAGGTTTGAGGACGGGACTAGCGGGAAGGGTGAGCAGTTCTTC.

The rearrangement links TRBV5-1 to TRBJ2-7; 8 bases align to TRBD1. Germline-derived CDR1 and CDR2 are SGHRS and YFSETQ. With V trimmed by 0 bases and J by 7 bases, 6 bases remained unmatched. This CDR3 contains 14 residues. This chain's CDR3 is CASSLGDRGREQYF. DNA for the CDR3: TGCGCCAGCAGCTTGGGCGACAGGGGTCGGGAGCAGTACTTC.

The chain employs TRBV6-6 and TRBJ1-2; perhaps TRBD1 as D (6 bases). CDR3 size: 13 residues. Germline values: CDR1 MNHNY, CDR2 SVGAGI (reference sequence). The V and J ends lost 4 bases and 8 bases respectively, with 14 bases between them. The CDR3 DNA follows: TGTGCCAGCAGTTCGACCTCGGACAGCGGCTACACCTTC. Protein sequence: CASSSTSDSGYTF.

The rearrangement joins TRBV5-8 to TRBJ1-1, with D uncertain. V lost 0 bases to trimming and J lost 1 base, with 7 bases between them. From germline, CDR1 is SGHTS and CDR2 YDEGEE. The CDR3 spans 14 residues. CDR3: CASSLGDSNTEAFF. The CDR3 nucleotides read TGTGCCAGCAGCTTGGGCGACTCGAACACTGAAGCTTTCTTT.

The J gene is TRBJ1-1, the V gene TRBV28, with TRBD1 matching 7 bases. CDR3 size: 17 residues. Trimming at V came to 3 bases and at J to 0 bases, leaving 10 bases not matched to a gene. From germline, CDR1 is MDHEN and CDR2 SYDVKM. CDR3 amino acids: CASSFPLDREMNTEAFF. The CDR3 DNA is TGTGCCAGCAGTTTTCCCCTCGACAGGGAGATGAACACTGAAGCTTTCTTT.

The CDR3 protein is CASSWSLAGGKSSYNEQFF. CDR3 DNA sequence: TGTGCCAGCAGTTGGTCCCTAGCGGGGGGGAAGAGCTCCTACAATGAGCAGTTCTTC. The chain has TRBV27 and TRBJ2-1; 12 bases align to TRBD2. The CDR3 is 19 residues long. Germline V gene sequence: CDR1 MNHEY, CDR2 SMNVEV (reference sequence). The trim removed 4 bases at V and 0 bases at J, leaving 10 bases unmatched.

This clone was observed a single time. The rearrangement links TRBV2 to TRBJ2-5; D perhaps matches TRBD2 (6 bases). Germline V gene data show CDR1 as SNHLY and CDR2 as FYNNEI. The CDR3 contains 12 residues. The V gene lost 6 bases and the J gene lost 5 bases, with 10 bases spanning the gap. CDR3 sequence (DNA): TGTGCCAGCAGAGCCAGCGGGGAGACCCAGTACTTC. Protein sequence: CASRASGETQYF.

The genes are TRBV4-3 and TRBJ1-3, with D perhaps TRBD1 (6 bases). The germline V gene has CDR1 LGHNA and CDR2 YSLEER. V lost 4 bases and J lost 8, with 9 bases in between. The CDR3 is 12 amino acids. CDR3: CASSLTGDTIYF. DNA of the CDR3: TGCGCCAGCAGCCTGACAGGAGACACCATATATTTT.

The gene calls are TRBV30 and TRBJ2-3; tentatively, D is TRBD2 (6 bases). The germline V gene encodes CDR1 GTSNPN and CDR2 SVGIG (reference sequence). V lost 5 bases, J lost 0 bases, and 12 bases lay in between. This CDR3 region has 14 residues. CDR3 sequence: CAWARGLSTDTQYF. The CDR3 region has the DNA TGTGCCTGGGCGCGGGGTCTTAGCACAGATACGCAGTATTTT.

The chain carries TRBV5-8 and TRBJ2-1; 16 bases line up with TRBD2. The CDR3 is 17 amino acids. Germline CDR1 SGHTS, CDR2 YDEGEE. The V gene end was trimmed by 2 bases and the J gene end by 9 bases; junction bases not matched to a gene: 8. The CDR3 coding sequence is TGTGCCAGCAGCTTAACGCCGGGACTAGCGGGAGGGGGTGAGCAGTTCTTC. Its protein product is CASSLTPGLAGGGEQFF. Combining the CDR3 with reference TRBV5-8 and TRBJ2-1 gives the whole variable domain EAGVTQSPTHLIKTRGQQATLRCSPISGHTSVYWYQQALGLGLQFLLWYDEGEERNRGNFPPRFSGRQFPNYSSELNVNALELEDSALYLCASSLTPGLAGGGEQFFGPGTRLTVL.

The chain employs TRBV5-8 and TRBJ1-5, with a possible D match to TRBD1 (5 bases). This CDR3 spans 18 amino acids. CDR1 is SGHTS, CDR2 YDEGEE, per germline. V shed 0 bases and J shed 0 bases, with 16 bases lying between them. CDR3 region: CASSLVEWGDDSNQPQHF. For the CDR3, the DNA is TGTGCCAGCAGCTTGGTTGAGTGGGGGGATGATAGCAATCAGCCCCAGCATTTT.

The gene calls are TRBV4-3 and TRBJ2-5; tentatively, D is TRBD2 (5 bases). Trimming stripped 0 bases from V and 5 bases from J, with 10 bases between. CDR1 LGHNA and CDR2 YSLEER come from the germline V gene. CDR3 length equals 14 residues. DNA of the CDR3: TGCGCCAGCAGCCAAGATCTTCCGGGGGAGACCCAGTACTTC. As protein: CASSQDLPGETQYF.

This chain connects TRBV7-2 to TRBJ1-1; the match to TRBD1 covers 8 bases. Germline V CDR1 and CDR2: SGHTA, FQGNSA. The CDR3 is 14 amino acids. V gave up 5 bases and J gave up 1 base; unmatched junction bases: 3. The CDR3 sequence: CASSPGQGNTEAFF. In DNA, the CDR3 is TGTGCCAGCAGCCCAGGACAGGGGAACACTGAAGCTTTCTTT.

The CDR3 spells CASSSRPGANTEAFF. CDR3 in DNA: TGTGCCAGCAGCTCAAGACCAGGGGCGAACACTGAAGCTTTCTTT. This chain connects TRBV7-2 to TRBJ1-1; D might be TRBD1 (6 bases). The CDR3 sequence is 15 residues long. CDR1 and CDR2 (germline): SGHTA, FQGNSA. Trimming pared 4 bases from V and 1 base from J, leaving 13 bases between.